This entry features one T cell receptor (beta chain) sequence. Its antigen remains unidentified. The assay was immunoSEQ multiplex PCR, and TCRdb's table has in-frame clones only and misses some. The sample holds roughly 56,000 clones, over 80% seen once. The data originate from a study of OX40 agonist ivuxolimab in advanced cancers. Study-wide results and limits: Among T cells, CD8+ cells averaged more expanded clones than CD4+ cells.

Germline values: CDR1 SEHNR, CDR2 FQNEAQ (reference sequence). V shed 1 base and J 2 bases; nucleotides not matched to a gene: 11. The CDR3 contains 17 residues. The sequence was collected from an adult with an advanced solid tumor such as melanoma, head and neck, liver or kidney cancer. The sample in question was CD4+ or CD8+ T cells sorted from blood, obtained in a trial of the OX40 agonist ivuxolimab. This chain uses TRBV7-9 with TRBJ2-7; TRBD1 aligns across 7 bases. The CDR3 here is CASSLDDTGVNPYEQYF. Here the CDR3 DNA reads TGTGCCAGCAGCTTAGACGATACAGGGGTAAACCCCTACGAGCAGTACTTC. Together with reference TRBV7-9 and TRBJ2-7, the CDR3 gives the full variable domain: DTGVSQNPRHKITKRGQNVTFRCDPISEHNRLYWYRQTLGQGPEFLTYFQNEAQLEKSRLLSDRFSAERPKGSFSTLEIQRTEQGDSAMYLCASSLDDTGVNPYEQYFGPGTRLTVT.